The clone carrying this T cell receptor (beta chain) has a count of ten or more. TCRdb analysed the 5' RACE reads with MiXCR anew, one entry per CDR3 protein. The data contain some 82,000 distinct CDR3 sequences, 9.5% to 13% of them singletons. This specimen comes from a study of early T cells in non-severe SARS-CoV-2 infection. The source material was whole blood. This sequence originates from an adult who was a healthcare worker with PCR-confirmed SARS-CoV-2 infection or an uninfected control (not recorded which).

The CDR3 nucleotides are TGTGCCAGCAGATCTGGTAACCAAGAGACCCAGTACTTC. Its protein product is CASRSGNQETQYF. The chain couples TRBV13 to TRBJ2-5; D not resolved. The CDR3 length is 13 residues. Trimming removed 6 bases from V and 0 bases from J, with 8 bases in between. The germline gives CDR1 PRHDT, CDR2 FYEKMQ (reference sequence).